The 20 T cell receptor beta chains in this list originate from one sample, sequenced in a study of T cell responses to AZD1222 COVID-19 vaccine. TCRdb's table, derived via immunoSEQ multiplex PCR, lists solely in-frame clones and lacks some. The sample carries 95,000 to 110,000 clones, 70% to 90% recorded once. The input for sequencing was peripheral blood, taken 28 days after the second AZD1222 dose. The source of these receptors is an adult who received the AZD1222 COVID-19 vaccine.

This chain connects TRBV21-1 to TRBJ1-2. TRBV21-1 corresponds to a pseudogene. The CDR3 runs to 15 residues. DNA of the CDR3: TGTGCCAGCAGCAACACATCGGAGTTAAACTATGGCTACACCTTC. Protein: CASSNTSELNYGYTF.

The chain links TRBV27 to TRBJ2-3; D is undetermined. Germline CDR1 reads MNHEY; CDR2 reads SMNVEV (reference sequence). This CDR3 comprises 13 residues. Trimming stripped 3 bases from V and 0 bases from J, with 4 bases between. The CDR3 sequence is CASSFSSTDTQYF. CDR3 nucleotide sequence: TGTGCCAGCAGTTTCAGTAGCACAGATACGCAGTATTTT.

The J gene is TRBJ1-3, the V gene TRBV5-4; D is unclear. Germline V gene lookup returns CDR1 SGHNT and CDR2 YYREEE (reference sequence). This CDR3 contains 16 residues. Trimming pared 0 bases from V and 0 bases from J, leaving 10 bases between. CDR3 sequence: CASSLEGGLSGNTIYF. CDR3 DNA sequence: TGTGCCAGCAGCTTGGAGGGAGGGCTCTCTGGAAACACCATATATTTT.

The chain couples TRBV25-1 to TRBJ2-5, with D tentatively TRBD2 (6 bases). V was clipped by 1 base and J by 4 bases, with 7 bases between them. From germline, CDR1 is MGHDK and CDR2 SYGVNS. The CDR3 is made up of 13 amino acids. Here the CDR3 reads CASSEFGGETQYF. The CDR3 DNA sequence: TGTGCCAGCAGTGAATTCGGGGGAGAGACCCAGTACTTC. Full variable domain (rest looked up from reference TRBV25-1 and TRBJ2-5): EADIYQTPRYLVIGTGKKITLECSQTMGHDKMYWYQQDPGMELHLIHYSYGVNSTEKGDLSSESTVSRIRTEHFPLTLESARPSHTSQYLCASSEFGGETQYFGPGTRLLVL.

The rearrangement joins TRBV7-2 to TRBJ1-2; D possibly corresponds to TRBD1 (6 bases). This CDR3 is built from 13 residues. Germline V CDR1 and CDR2: SGHTA, FQGNSA. Trimming shortened V by 8 bases and J by 2 bases, and 12 bases separated the two germline ends. CDR3 region: CASSPDSNYGYTF. The CDR3 DNA reads TGTGCCAGCTCTCCGGACAGCAACTATGGCTACACCTTC.

The rearrangement links TRBV4-2 to TRBJ2-2, with a tentative D call TRBD1 (6 bases). The CDR3 contains 14 residues. Germline V gene data show CDR1 as LGHNA and CDR2 as YNFKEQ. The V end lost 4 bases, the J end lost 2 bases, and 8 bases lay between the germline ends. This CDR3 is CASSPGDNTGELFF. DNA for the CDR3: TGTGCCAGCAGCCCAGGGGACAACACCGGGGAGCTGTTTTTT.

This chain uses TRBV4-3 with TRBJ2-7; D is unresolved. This CDR3 comprises 17 residues. V was clipped by 4 bases and J by 4 bases, with 23 bases between them. The germline V gene encodes CDR1 LGHNA and CDR2 YSLEER. The CDR3 reads CASSPDGEDFGRYEQYF. The CDR3 DNA is TGCGCCAGCAGCCCCGATGGGGAAGATTTTGGAAGGTACGAGCAGTACTTC.

This chain joins TRBV27 and TRBJ1-6, with D uncertain. Germline V gene sequence: CDR1 MNHEY, CDR2 SMNVEV (reference sequence). Trimming cost V 2 bases and J 7 bases, with 12 bases left between them. This CDR3 has 15 residues. This CDR3 is CASSLRSEGNSPLHF. The CDR3 DNA sequence: TGTGCCAGCAGTTTAAGGAGCGAGGGAAATTCACCCCTCCACTTT.

This clone was observed a handful of times. V usage is TRBV5-6 and J usage is TRBJ2-5, with 8 positions matching TRBD2. Unmatched junction bases numbered 13, after V lost 2 bases and J lost 7 bases. The CDR3 sequence is 16 residues long. CDR1 and CDR2 from the germline V gene are SGHDT and YYEEEE. For the CDR3, the DNA is TGTGCCAGCAGCTTAGGATCCGGGACTAGACTATGGACCCAGTACTTC. It specifies CASSLGSGTRLWTQYF.

The chain is built from TRBV12-3 or TRBV12-4 and TRBJ1-2; 9 nucleotides line up with TRBD1. The CDR3 is made up of 13 amino acids. The trim removed 7 bases at V and 4 bases at J, leaving 4 bases unmatched. As DNA, the CDR3 is TGTGCCAGCAATCCACAGGGGGCCTATGGCTACACCTTC. Amino acid sequence: CASNPQGAYGYTF.

The chain uses TRBV15 and TRBJ2-7, with a possible D match to TRBD1 (6 bases). Germline V gene lookup returns CDR1 LNHNV and CDR2 YYDKDF (reference sequence). The CDR3 has 13 residues. V lost 5 bases and J 0 bases, leaving 8 bases between the germline ends. DNA for the CDR3: TGTGCCACCAGCCGGGACACCTCCTACGAGCAGTACTTC. Its translation: CATSRDTSYEQYF.

This clone was detected only once. This chain connects TRBV28 to TRBJ2-1, with 9 bases identical to TRBD1. CDR1 and CDR2 from the germline V gene are MDHEN and SYDVKM. J gave up 8 bases and V 7 bases, and 9 bases lay outside the gene matches. There are 14 residues in the CDR3. The CDR3 loop is CASTLGDRVYEQFF. CDR3 DNA: TGTGCCAGCACCCTAGGGGACAGGGTCTATGAGCAGTTCTTC.

The V call is TRBV3-1 (or the pseudogene TRBV3-2), the J call TRBJ1-6; D perhaps matches TRBD1 (5 bases). Germline loops: CDR1 LGHDT, CDR2 YNNKEL (reference sequence). The CDR3 runs to 16 residues. V lost 5 bases and J 7 bases, leaving 18 bases between the germline ends. The CDR3 nucleotides read TGTGCCAGCAGCTCTCACAGGCCAGGTCCAAATTCACCCCTCCACTTT. It is translated as CASSSHRPGPNSPLHF.

The rearrangement joins TRBV14 to TRBJ2-7; possibly TRBD2 for D (5 bases). Germline CDR1 is SGHDN and CDR2 is FVKESK. Trimming removed 1 base from V and 3 bases from J, with 10 bases in between. The CDR3 loop spans 14 amino acids. The CDR3 loop is CASSQVDGVYEQYF. The DNA for the CDR3 is TGTGCCAGCAGCCAAGTAGACGGGGTCTACGAGCAGTACTTC.

The chain recombines TRBV6-6 with TRBJ2-7, with TRBD2 matching over 7 bases. With V trimmed by 4 bases and J by 6 bases, 12 bases remained unmatched. Per germline, CDR1 MNHNY and CDR2 SVGAGI (reference sequence). The CDR3 is 15 residues long. CDR3 sequence reads: CASSLSPGLTGEQYF. Here the CDR3 DNA reads TGTGCCAGCAGTTTATCGCCGGGACTAACGGGCGAGCAGTACTTC.

This clone was observed a handful of times. Relative to the germline gene, one junction end is altered; a read error may explain this. The V and J genes are TRBV12-3 or TRBV12-4 and TRBJ1-2; D gene uncertain. There are 12 residues in the CDR3. The CDR3 DNA sequence: TGTGCCAGCAGTTTGTACCCGGCAGAGCAAGCCTTC. It specifies CASSLYPAEQAF.

The rearrangement joins TRBV6-5 to TRBJ2-3; 8 positions match TRBD1. Germline CDR1 and CDR2: MNHEY and SVGAGI. CDR3 length equals 14 residues. Unmatched junction bases numbered 9, after V lost 6 bases and J lost 7 bases. The CDR3 sequence: CASSLETGEHTQYF. CDR3 nucleotide sequence: TGTGCCAGCAGCCTCGAGACAGGGGAGCATACGCAGTATTTT.

Only a few counts were recorded for this clone. This chain connects TRBV6-5 to TRBJ1-2, with D tentatively TRBD1 (5 bases). The CDR3 extends over 13 amino acids. Germline CDR1 MNHEY, CDR2 SVGAGI. Trimming left V 5 bases short and J 5 bases short, with 12 bases between. CDR3 nucleotides: TGTGCCAGCAGTCAGGGTGGAGAGTATGGCTACACCTTC. Translated: CASSQGGEYGYTF.

V and J are TRBV10-3 and TRBJ2-5, with 9 bases fitting TRBD1. Germline trimming cut 3 bases from V and 2 bases from J; bases unmatched to any gene: 19. The CDR3 is 20 amino acids. Germline CDR1 and CDR2: ENHRY and SYGVKD. The CDR3 here is CAISDSNSPGTGRGQETQYF. The CDR3 DNA reads TGTGCCATCAGTGACTCAAATTCCCCCGGGACAGGGAGAGGGCAAGAGACCCAGTACTTC.

The chain is built from TRBV21-1 and TRBJ2-7; TRBD1 was called by the table and not checked on the DNA. TRBV21-1 is assigned pseudogene status. This CDR3 has 15 amino acids. The CDR3 DNA reads as TGTGCCAGCAGCACTCGGACAGGGCGGGCCTACGAGCAGTACTTC. Its translation is CASSTRTGRAYEQYF.